The 12 T cell receptor beta chains given below trace back to one sample, sequenced in a study of Tregs in tolerant kidney transplant recipients. Repertoires were generated with immunoSEQ multiplex PCR, while TCRdb's copy carries only in-frame clones and drops some. In total, the table holds about 48,000 clones. This specimen consisted of CD4+ T cells from blood, obtained before the transplant. These receptors were obtained from a human donor who received a combined kidney and bone marrow transplant.

Note on this clone: The read is 3 residues too short to cover the CDR3 end, so that end is filled in from the germline J gene. The rearrangement uses TRBV6-4 and TRBJ1-4; D is uncertain. Per the germline V gene, CDR1 is MRHNA and CDR2 is SNTAGT. The CDR3 is 16 amino acids. Trimming removed 6 bases at V and 0 bases at J, with 14 bases between. CDR3 bases read: TGTGCCAGCAGGCGGAGTTTCCCAACAACTAATGAAAAA. It codes for CASRRSFPTTNEK. From start to end, the CDR3 is CASRRSFPTTNEKLFF.

On this clone: The read is 3 residues too short to cover the CDR3 end, so that end is filled in from the germline J gene. The J gene is TRBJ2-7, the V gene TRBV18; tentatively, D is TRBD1 (6 bases). Germline V CDR1 and CDR2: KGHSH, LQKENI. The V gene lost 0 bases and the J gene lost 3 bases, with 9 bases spanning the gap. The CDR3 runs to 14 residues. CDR3 DNA, as far as it was read: TGTGCCAGCTCACCACCGGAAGGGGGCTACGAG. This codes for CASSPPEGGYE. The complete CDR3 protein is CASSPPEGGYEQYF.

The CDR3: CASSSRQGAYEQYF. CDR3 DNA, as far as it was read: TGCGCCAGCAGCTCCAGACAGGGGGCGTACGAG. J is TRBJ2-7 and V is TRBV5-1; 10 bases line up with TRBD1. Sequencing ends 3 residues short of the CDR3 end; the germline J gene provides the rest. This CDR3 spans 14 amino acids. The J segment lost 4 bases and the V segment lost 3 bases, leaving 4 bases of the junction unmatched. CDR1 and CDR2 (germline): SGHRS, YFSETQ.

Notes on this clone: The read stops 3 residues short of the end of the CDR3; the missing end is completed from the germline J gene. The rearrangement joins TRBV30 to TRBJ1-6; the D gene is possibly TRBD1 (6 bases). This CDR3 is 16 amino acids long. V was cut by 0 bases and J by 6 bases, with 15 bases left in between. CDR1 is GTSNPN, CDR2 SVGIG, per germline (reference sequence). The CDR3: CAWSVRGRGGNSPLHF. CDR3 DNA (partial): TGTGCCTGGAGTGTAAGAGGCAGGGGCGGTAATTCACCC.

As to this clone: With the read ending 3 residues before the CDR3 end, the germline J gene is used to fill in that end. V and J are TRBV19 and TRBJ2-7; D unresolved. Trimming removed 1 base from V and 0 bases from J, with 4 bases in between. Germline-derived CDR1 and CDR2 are LNHDA and SQIVND (reference sequence). The CDR3 is 13 amino acids. CDR3 bases read: TGTGCCAGTAGTATAGCCAGCTCCTACGAG. Translating it yields CASSIASSYE. The whole CDR3 reads CASSIASSYEQYF.

Regarding this clone: Coverage ceases 3 residues before the CDR3 finishes, and the germline J gene fills in the end. V gene TRBV7-2 combines with J gene TRBJ2-1; TRBD1 agrees at 7 bases. The CDR3 spans 13 residues. V gave up 5 bases and J gave up 8 bases; unmatched junction bases: 6. The germline V gene encodes CDR1 SGHTA and CDR2 FQGNSA. The CDR3 DNA, read in part, is TGTGCCAGCAGCCCCCAGACAGGGTATGAG. This codes for CASSPQTGYE. The full-length CDR3 reads as CASSPQTGYEQFF.

Points on this clone: The sequenced fragment ends 3 residues before the CDR3 boundary, so the rest is inferred from the germline J gene. The chain has TRBV7-9 and TRBJ2-5, with D perhaps TRBD1 (5 bases). CDR3 size: 15 residues. The germline V and J ends were trimmed by 5 bases and 5 bases, with 18 bases remaining between them. The germline gives CDR1 SEHNR, CDR2 FQNEAQ (reference sequence). The sequenced CDR3 bases are TGTGCCAGCAGCCCCGGAGCTGGGGCTGGGGAGACC. This codes for CASSPGAGAGET. The full CDR3 is CASSPGAGAGETQYF. Drawing the rest from reference TRBV7-9 and TRBJ2-5, the complete variable domain is DTGVSQNPRHKITKRGQNVTFRCDPISEHNRLYWYRQTLGQGPEFLTYFQNEAQLEKSRLLSDRFSAERPKGSFSTLEIQRTEQGDSAMYLCASSPGAGAGETQYFGPGTRLLVL.

Turning to this clone: The read ends 3 residues early relative to the CDR3; the germline J gene fills the gap. The rearrangement uses TRBV6-1 and TRBJ2-1; no clear D. Germline V gene data show CDR1 as MNHNS and CDR2 as SASEGT. The ends were cut back, 2 bases at V and 6 bases at J, with 14 bases in the middle. The CDR3 is 15 amino acids. The CDR3 bases that were read are TGTGCCAGCAGTGAAAAGATCAAAGCACCCAATGAG. Its translation: CASSEKIKAPNE. Given in full, the CDR3 is CASSEKIKAPNEQFF.

Regarding this clone: The sequence runs out 3 residues before the end of the CDR3; the remainder is reconstructed from the germline J gene. This chain joins TRBV19 and TRBJ2-5; 9 nucleotides align to TRBD1. The junction had 5 bases not matched to a gene; V was cut back by 4 bases and J by 5 bases. Germline V lookup: CDR1 LNHDA, CDR2 SQIVND (reference sequence). The CDR3 totals 14 residues. The CDR3 sequence: CASSTGTGLETQYF. The sequenced CDR3 bases are TGTGCCAGTAGTACCGGGACAGGGTTGGAGACC.

Comments on this clone: The read comes to an end 3 residues before the CDR3 does, leaving the germline J gene to fill in the end. The gene calls are TRBV20-1 and TRBJ2-1; D is unresolved. CDR1 is DFQATT and CDR2 is SNEGSKA in the germline V gene (reference sequence). Trimming removed 1 base from V and 2 bases from J, with 12 bases in between. This CDR3 contains 15 residues. The DNA read from the CDR3 is TGCAGTGCTAGAGCAGACACGTCACCCTACAATGAG. Protein: CSARADTSPYNE. The full CDR3 protein is CSARADTSPYNEQFF.

About this clone itself: The read ends 3 residues before the CDR3 terminus; that terminus is restored from the germline J gene. The rearrangement joins TRBV20-1 to TRBJ2-3; 11 nucleotides match TRBD1. Germline assignment: CDR1 DFQATT and CDR2 SNEGSKA (reference sequence). Trimming took 5 bases from V and 3 from J; bases not matched to a gene: 4. The CDR3 covers 14 residues. The CDR3 protein is CSAAGTGGTDTQYF. The CDR3 DNA, read in part, is TGCAGTGCTGCCGGGACAGGGGGAACAGATACG.

In the case of this clone: The CDR3 extends 3 residues past the end of the read, so its final part is completed from the germline J gene. The chain employs TRBV19 and TRBJ1-2, with 11 bases identical to TRBD1. CDR3 size: 13 residues. Germline CDR1 reads LNHDA; CDR2 reads SQIVND (reference sequence). Here the CDR3 reads CASSWQGQGDYTF. CDR3 DNA, as far as it was read: TGTGCCAGTAGTTGGCAGGGACAGGGGGAC.